This T cell receptor (beta chain) was profiled in a study of T cell repertoires in ileal Crohn's disease. As for the study in general: At surgery, 30% to 40% of patients smoked, with median disease duration approximately 7.3 years. Every patient was operated on for stricturing (61%) or penetrating (roughly 39%) complications.

Assay: immunoSEQ multiplex PCR; the TCRdb copy retains only in-frame clones and omits some. There are thousands of clones in the sample; roughly 77% occur only once, and 5.5% to 6.5% lies in the top ten. The source is an adult with Crohn's disease. Sequencing was done on a sample of ileal tissue.

The CDR3 nucleotides read TGTGCCAGCATTTGGGACAGGCGTCGCGAGCAGTACTTC. Amino acids: CASIWDRRREQYF. The chain is built from TRBV6-1 and TRBJ2-7; the match to TRBD1 covers 8 bases. This CDR3 is 13 amino acids long. V gave up 7 bases and J gave up 6 bases; unmatched junction bases: 8. The germline gives CDR1 MNHNS, CDR2 SASEGT.